The subject of this entry is one TCR beta chain. The antigen remains undetermined. Using immunoSEQ multiplex PCR, the repertoire was profiled, and TCRdb retains in-frame clones only, with some absent. The sample lists 75,000 to 80,000 clones; 65% to 85% were seen once. The data originate from a study of T cells in localized non-small cell lung cancer. Study-wide results and limits: Detection in adjacent lung was observed for a median about 50 of the top 100 tumor clones.

This TCR was recovered from a female donor aged 60 or older with stage I lung adenocarcinoma. Sequenced here: peripheral blood, sampled before any cancer treatment.

CDR3 in amino acids: CASSPSDGETQYF. The CDR3, as DNA: TGCGCCAGCAGCCCCTCAGACGGGGAGACCCAGTACTTC. The V gene is TRBV4-3, the J gene TRBJ2-5; unclear D gene. V was clipped by 4 bases and J by 5 bases, with 11 bases between them. The CDR3 runs to 13 residues. The V gene's germline CDR1 is LGHNA and CDR2 YSLEER.